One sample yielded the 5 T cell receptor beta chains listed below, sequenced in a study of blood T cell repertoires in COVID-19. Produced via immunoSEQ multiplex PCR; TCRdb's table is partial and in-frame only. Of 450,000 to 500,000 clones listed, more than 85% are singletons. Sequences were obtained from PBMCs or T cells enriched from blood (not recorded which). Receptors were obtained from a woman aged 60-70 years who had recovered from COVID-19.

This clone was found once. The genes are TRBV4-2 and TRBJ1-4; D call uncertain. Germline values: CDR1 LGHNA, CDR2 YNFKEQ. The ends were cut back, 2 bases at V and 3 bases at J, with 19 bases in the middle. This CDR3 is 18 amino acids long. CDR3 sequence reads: CASSQLRVGLKPNEKLFF. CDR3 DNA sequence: TGTGCCAGCAGCCAACTACGGGTAGGCCTGAAGCCTAATGAAAAACTGTTTTTT.

In DNA, the CDR3 is TGTGCCAGCGGGACACTAACCAATCAGCCCCAGCATTTT. It codes for CASGTLTNQPQHF. V usage is TRBV6-5 and J usage is TRBJ1-5; TRBD1 is a possible D gene (6 bases). Per germline, CDR1 MNHEY and CDR2 SVGAGI. This CDR3 has 13 residues. V lost 8 bases and J 3 bases, leaving 11 bases between the germline ends.

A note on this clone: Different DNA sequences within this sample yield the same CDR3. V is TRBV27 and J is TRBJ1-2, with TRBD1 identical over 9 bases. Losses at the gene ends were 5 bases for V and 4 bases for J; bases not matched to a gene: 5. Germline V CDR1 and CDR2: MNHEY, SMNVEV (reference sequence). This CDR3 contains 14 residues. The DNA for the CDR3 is TGTGCCAGCAGTCCGGGACAGGGAGCCTATGGCTACACCTTC. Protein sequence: CASSPGQGAYGYTF.

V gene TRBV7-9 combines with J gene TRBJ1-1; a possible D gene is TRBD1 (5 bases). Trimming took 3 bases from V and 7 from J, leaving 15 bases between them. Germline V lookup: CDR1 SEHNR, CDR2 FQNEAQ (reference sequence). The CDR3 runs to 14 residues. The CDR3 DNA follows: TGTGCCAGCAGCTTCCTCCCCGACGGGGGTGAAGCTTTCTTT. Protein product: CASSFLPDGGEAFF.

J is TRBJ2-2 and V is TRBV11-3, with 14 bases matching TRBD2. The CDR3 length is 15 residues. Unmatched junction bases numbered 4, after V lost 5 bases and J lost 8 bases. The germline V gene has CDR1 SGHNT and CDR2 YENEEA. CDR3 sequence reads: CASSRTSGGFGELFF. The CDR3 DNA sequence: TGTGCCAGCAGCCGGACTAGCGGGGGGTTTGGGGAGCTGTTTTTT.